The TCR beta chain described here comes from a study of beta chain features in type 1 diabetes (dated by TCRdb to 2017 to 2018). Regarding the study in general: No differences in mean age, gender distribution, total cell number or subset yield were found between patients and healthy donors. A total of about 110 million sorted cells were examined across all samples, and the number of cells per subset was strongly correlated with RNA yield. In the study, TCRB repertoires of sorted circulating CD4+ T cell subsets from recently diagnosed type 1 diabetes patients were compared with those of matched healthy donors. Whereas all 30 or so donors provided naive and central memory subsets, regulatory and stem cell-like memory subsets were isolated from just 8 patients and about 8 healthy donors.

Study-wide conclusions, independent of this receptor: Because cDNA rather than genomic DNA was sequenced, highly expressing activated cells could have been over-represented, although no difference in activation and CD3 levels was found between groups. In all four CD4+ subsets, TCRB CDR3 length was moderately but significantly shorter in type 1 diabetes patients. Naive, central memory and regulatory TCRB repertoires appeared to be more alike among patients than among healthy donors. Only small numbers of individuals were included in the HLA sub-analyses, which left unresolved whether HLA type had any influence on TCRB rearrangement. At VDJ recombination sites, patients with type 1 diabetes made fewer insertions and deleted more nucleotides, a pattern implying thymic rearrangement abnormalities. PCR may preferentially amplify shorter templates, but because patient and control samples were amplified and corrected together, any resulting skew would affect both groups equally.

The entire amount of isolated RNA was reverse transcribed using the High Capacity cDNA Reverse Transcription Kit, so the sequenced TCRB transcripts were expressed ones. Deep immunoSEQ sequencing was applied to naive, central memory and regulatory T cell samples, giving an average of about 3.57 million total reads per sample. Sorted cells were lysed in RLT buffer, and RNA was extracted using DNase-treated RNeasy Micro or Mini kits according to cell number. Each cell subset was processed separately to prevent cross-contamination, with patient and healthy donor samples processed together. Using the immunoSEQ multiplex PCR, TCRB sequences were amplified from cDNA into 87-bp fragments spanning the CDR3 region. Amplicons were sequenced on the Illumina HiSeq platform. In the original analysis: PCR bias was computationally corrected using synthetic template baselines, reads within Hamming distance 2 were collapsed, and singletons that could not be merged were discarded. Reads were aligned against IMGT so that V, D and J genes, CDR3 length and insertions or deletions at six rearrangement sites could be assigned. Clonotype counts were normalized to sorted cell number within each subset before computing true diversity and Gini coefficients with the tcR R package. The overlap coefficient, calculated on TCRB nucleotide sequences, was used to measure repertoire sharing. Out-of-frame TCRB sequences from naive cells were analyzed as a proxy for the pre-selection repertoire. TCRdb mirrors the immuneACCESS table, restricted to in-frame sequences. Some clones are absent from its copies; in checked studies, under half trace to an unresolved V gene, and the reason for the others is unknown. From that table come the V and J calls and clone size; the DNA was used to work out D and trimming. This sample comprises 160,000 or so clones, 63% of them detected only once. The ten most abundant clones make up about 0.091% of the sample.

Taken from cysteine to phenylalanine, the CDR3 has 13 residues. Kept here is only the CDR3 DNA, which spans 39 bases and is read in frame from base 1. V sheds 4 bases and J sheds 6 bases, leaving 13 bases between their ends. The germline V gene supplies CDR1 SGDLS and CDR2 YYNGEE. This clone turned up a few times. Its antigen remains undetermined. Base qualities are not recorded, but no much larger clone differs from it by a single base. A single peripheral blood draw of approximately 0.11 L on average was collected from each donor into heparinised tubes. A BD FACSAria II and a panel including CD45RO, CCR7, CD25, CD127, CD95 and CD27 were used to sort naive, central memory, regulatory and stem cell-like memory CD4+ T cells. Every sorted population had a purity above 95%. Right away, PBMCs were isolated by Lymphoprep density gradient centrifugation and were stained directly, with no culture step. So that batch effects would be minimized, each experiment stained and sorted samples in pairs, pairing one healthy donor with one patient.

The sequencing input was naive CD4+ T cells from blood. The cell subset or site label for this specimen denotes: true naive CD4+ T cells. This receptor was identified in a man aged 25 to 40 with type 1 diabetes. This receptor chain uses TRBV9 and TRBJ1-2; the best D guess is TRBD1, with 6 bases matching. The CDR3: CASSQGPNDGYTF. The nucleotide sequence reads TGTGCCAGCAGCCAGGGGCCCAACGATGGCTACACCTTC.